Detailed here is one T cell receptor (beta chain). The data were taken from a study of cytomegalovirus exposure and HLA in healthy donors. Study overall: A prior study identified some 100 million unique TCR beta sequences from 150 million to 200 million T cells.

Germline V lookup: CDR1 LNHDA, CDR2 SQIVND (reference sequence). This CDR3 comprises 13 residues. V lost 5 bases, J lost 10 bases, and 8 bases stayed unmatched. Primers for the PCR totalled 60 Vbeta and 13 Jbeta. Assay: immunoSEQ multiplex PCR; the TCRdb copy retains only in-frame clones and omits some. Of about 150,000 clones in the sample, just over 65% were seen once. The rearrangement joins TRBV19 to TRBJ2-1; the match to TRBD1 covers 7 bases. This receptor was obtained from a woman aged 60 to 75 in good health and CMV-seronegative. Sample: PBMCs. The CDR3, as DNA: TGTGCCAGTAGTCCAAACCGGGACAGAGAGCAGTTCTTC. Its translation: CASSPNRDREQFF. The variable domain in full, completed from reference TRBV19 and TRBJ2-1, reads DGGITQSPKYLFRKEGQNVTLSCEQNLNHDAMYWYRQDPGQGLRLIYYSQIVNDFQKGDIAEGYSVSREKKESFPLTVTSAQKNPTAFYLCASSPNRDREQFFGPGTRLTVL.